A single TCR beta chain is shown here with its context. This clone's antigen is unknown. No base quality information exists; no much larger clone differs at one position. Reading the germline V gene gives CDR1 SGHRS and CDR2 YFSETQ. Trimming accounts for 1 base at V and 1 base at J, while the number of junction bases matched to no gene is 4. The CDR3 measures 16 amino acids from cysteine to phenylalanine. The entry retains the CDR3 DNA only, 48 bases that are in frame from base 1. This entry comes from a study of beta chain features in type 1 diabetes (dated by TCRdb to the late 2010s). Concerning the study at large: Mean age, gender distribution, total cell number and subset yield did not differ between patients and healthy donors. A total of some 110 million sorted cells were examined across all samples, and a strong correlation was observed between cell number per subset and RNA yield. In the study, TCRB repertoires of sorted circulating CD4+ T cell subsets from recently diagnosed type 1 diabetes patients were compared with those of matched healthy donors. Naive and central memory subsets were obtained from all 30 or so donors, but regulatory and stem cell-like memory subsets were isolated from only 8 patients and roughly 8 healthy donors.

Each donor gave one peripheral blood draw, approximately 120 mL on average, collected into heparinised tubes. A BD FACSAria II was used to sort naive, central memory, regulatory and stem cell-like memory CD4+ T cells with a panel that included CD45RO, CCR7, CD25, CD127, CD95 and CD27. Purity was above 95% for every sorted population. PBMCs were separated immediately by Lymphoprep density gradient centrifugation and were stained directly, without being cultured. So that batch effects would be minimized, each experiment stained and sorted samples in pairs, pairing one healthy donor with one patient. All of the isolated RNA was reverse transcribed with the High Capacity cDNA Reverse Transcription Kit, so expressed TCRB transcripts were sequenced. Deep immunoSEQ sequencing was performed on naive, central memory and regulatory T cell samples, with an average of roughly 3.6 million total reads per sample. Sorted cells were lysed in RLT buffer and RNA was extracted with DNase-treated RNeasy Micro or Mini kits, depending on cell number. Each cell subset was processed on its own to prevent cross-contamination, while patient and healthy donor samples were processed together. The immunoSEQ multiplex PCR was used to amplify TCRB sequences from cDNA, generating 87-bp fragments that spanned the CDR3 region. Sequencing of the amplicons was done on the Illumina HiSeq platform. The authors' analysis ran thus. Synthetic template baselines were used to correct PCR bias computationally, reads within Hamming distance 2 were collapsed together, and singletons that could not be merged were discarded. By aligning reads against IMGT, V, D and J genes, CDR3 length, and insertions or deletions at six rearrangement sites were assigned. Within each subset, clonotype counts were normalized to the number of sorted cells before true diversity and Gini coefficients were calculated with the tcR R package. Repertoire sharing was quantified using the overlap coefficient calculated on TCRB nucleotide sequences. Out-of-frame TCRB sequences from naive cells were analyzed as a proxy for the pre-selection repertoire. TCRdb's version of the immuneACCESS table is confined to in-frame rearrangements and falls short of the full clone set. An unresolved V gene accounts for under half of the shortfall where checked; the remainder is of unknown origin. V and J calls plus clone size are reproduced from that table; the DNA served to infer D and trimming. The sample table records around 140,000 clones; roughly a tenth of these occur just once. The leading ten clones occupy less than 1.5% of the sample.

Points the paper makes about the study in general: HLA sub-analyses involved small numbers of individuals, so any influence of HLA type on TCRB rearrangement remained unresolved. At VDJ recombination sites, type 1 diabetes patients had fewer insertions and more deleted nucleotides, which implies abnormalities in thymic rearrangement. Sequencing cDNA rather than genomic DNA could over-represent highly expressing activated cells, although activation and CD3 levels did not differ between groups. Shorter templates might have been favored by PCR, but patient and control samples were amplified and corrected together, so both groups would have been affected equally by any skew. Naive, central memory and regulatory TCRB repertoires appeared more similar among patients than among healthy donors. A moderate but significant shortening of TCRB CDR3 length was observed in type 1 diabetes patients in all four CD4+ subsets.

This sequence originates from a man younger than 35 in good health. This sequence uses TRBV5-1 and TRBJ2-5, with TRBD2 matching 10 junction bases. The sequencing sample was made of naive CD4+ T cells from blood. The sample's cell subset or site, from its label and the paper: true naive CD4+ T cells. In nucleotides, the sequence is TGCGCCAGCAGCTTGCTAGCGGGGGCAGGCCAAGAGACCCAGTACTTC. Its translation is CASSLLAGAGQETQYF. Full variable domain (CDR3 extended with the reference TRBV5-1 and TRBJ2-5 proteins): KAGVTQTPRYLIKTRGQQVTLSCSPISGHRSVSWYQQTPGQGLQFLFEYFSETQRNKGNFPGRFSGRQFSNSRSEMNVSTLELGDSALYLCASSLLAGAGQETQYFGPGTRLLVL.